This TCR beta chain was sequenced in a study of T cell repertoires in cytomegalovirus infection. About the research overall: A matching HLA type, together with CMV infection, was signaled by public TCR beta signatures.

Germline V gene data show CDR1 as MGHRA and CDR2 as YSYEKL. The V end was cut by 8 bases, the J end by 2 bases, with 18 bases between. The CDR3 totals 15 residues. In its sample, this clonotype was seen a few times. The antigen remains undetermined. TCRdb used MiXCR to reprocess the reads, holding one entry per CDR3 protein. The sample lists hundreds of thousands of distinct CDR3 sequences, 20% to 30% occurring once. Study-wide points: Clonotype analysis showed dominance of the ex vivo response by HLA-C-restricted CMV-specific TCR beta clonotypes.

V is TRBV4-1 and J is TRBJ1-1; D gene ambiguous. This TCR derives from a human donor in good health (CMV status not recorded). Some clones in this sample may be carry-over from other donors' samples. The sample was CD8+ T cells from PBMCs. CDR3: CASVTNDLFNTEAFF. The CDR3 coding sequence is TGCGCCAGCGTTACTAACGACCTATTCAACACTGAAGCTTTCTTT.